This T cell receptor (beta chain) comes out of a study of blood T cells in healthy people across ages. This clonotype was counted between two and nine times. Each donor had approximately 10 milliliters of peripheral blood drawn. Combining a sample-barcoded 5' primer with a J-beta primer mix, a second PCR ran for roughly 7 to 11 cycles. Per-sample output comprised a minimum of 2.5 million paired-end reads containing CDR3. TCRdb independently ran MiXCR on the 5' RACE reads; one entry per CDR3 protein. This table has roughly 1.6 million distinct CDR3 sequences, about 31% appearing once. The V gene's germline CDR1 is SGHRS and CDR2 YFSETQ. V was pared by 7 bases and J by 4 bases, with 14 bases between. The CDR3 contains 13 residues.

The chain uses TRBV5-1 and TRBJ1-2; D is unclear. The sequencing sample was made of blood. The sequence was obtained from a young woman in good health. The CDR3 sequence is CASAPAEGYGYTF. DNA for the CDR3: TGCGCCAGCGCCCCAGCAGAAGGCTATGGCTACACCTTC.